The present T cell receptor beta chain was sequenced within a study of blood T cell repertoires in COVID-19. Study background: Samples came from the United States, Italy and Spain, spanning acute and convalescent COVID-19. PBMCs, B-cell-depleted T cells, or T cells were the source of the cDNA or gDNA that made up the material.

How the authors handled the data: Estimation of nucleated cell counts relied on the amplification of reference gene primers. Assay used: immunoSEQ multiplex PCR; TCRdb lists only in-frame clones, some missing. V, J and clone size are taken as reported in that table, and D and trimming were inferred from the DNA itself. The table lists 95,000 to 130,000 clones, around 80% of them singletons. After removal of 0 bases from V and 4 bases from J, the junction contained 6 bases not matched to a gene. CDR1 SGHTA and CDR2 FQGNSA come from the germline V gene. The CDR3 runs 16 residues. The receptor's source is a man in his 70s with active or convalescent COVID-19. This sequence joins TRBV7-2 and TRBJ1-1, with 9 positions matching TRBD1. Sequenced material: peripheral blood. The CDR3 loop reads CASSLAGQGLRTEAFF. The DNA of the CDR3 is TGTGCCAGCAGCTTAGCGGGACAGGGATTGCGCACTGAAGCTTTCTTT.